The 17 T cell receptor beta chains reported below all come from one sample, sequenced in a study of blood T cell repertoires in COVID-19. The method was immunoSEQ multiplex PCR; TCRdb's version includes in-frame clones alone and lacks a portion of them. The sample lists some 400,000 clones, about 80% occurring once. The specimen was peripheral blood. These receptors were taken from a human donor with acute or convalescent COVID-19. The donor label of this sample is uncertain.

This clone was seen a single time. The chain recombines TRBV12-3 or TRBV12-4 with TRBJ1-4; D is unclear. This CDR3 is built from 12 residues. Deletions cut 7 bases from V and 7 bases from J, with 10 bases between. The CDR3 is CASTRNREKLFF. The CDR3 DNA reads as TGTGCCAGCACCAGAAACCGTGAAAAACTGTTTTTT.

The V gene is TRBV3-1 (or the pseudogene TRBV3-2), the J gene TRBJ1-3; no clear D gene. V shed 0 bases and J shed 5 bases, with 11 bases lying between them. CDR3 length: 15 amino acids. The V gene's germline CDR1 is LGHDT and CDR2 YNNKEL (reference sequence). The DNA for the CDR3 is TGTGCCAGCAGCCAAGATGGCCTCTCCAGAAACACCATATATTTT. Amino acids: CASSQDGLSRNTIYF.

This chain links TRBV19 with TRBJ2-1; TRBD2 matches at 13 bases. The CDR3 is 16 amino acids. The junction had 6 bases not matched to a gene; V was cut back by 5 bases and J by 5 bases. Germline values: CDR1 LNHDA, CDR2 SQIVND (reference sequence). The DNA of the CDR3 is TGTGCCAGTAGTCAACTGACTAGCGGGGGGAACAATGAGCAGTTCTTC. Residues: CASSQLTSGGNNEQFF.

On this clone: This CDR3 is also generated by other DNA sequences in the sample. The CDR3 sequence is CAWSVSGNYGYTF. The CDR3 nucleotides read TGTGCCTGGAGTGTTTCAGGAAACTATGGCTACACCTTC. This chain joins TRBV30 and TRBJ1-2, with D uncertain. V was trimmed by 0 bases and J by 2 bases, leaving 7 bases between them. Germline V lookup: CDR1 GTSNPN, CDR2 SVGIG (reference sequence). This CDR3 has 13 amino acids. Drawing the rest from reference TRBV30 and TRBJ1-2, the complete variable domain is SQTIHQWPATLVQPVGSPLSLECTVEGTSNPNLYWYRQAAGRGLQLLFYSVGIGQISSEVPQNLSASRPQDRQFILSSKKLLLSDSGFYLCAWSVSGNYGYTFGSGTRLTVV.

The chain couples TRBV2 to TRBJ1-1; D is uncertain. V shed 6 bases and J shed 1 base, with 9 bases lying between them. Looked up from germline, CDR1 is SNHLY and CDR2 is FYNNEI. This CDR3 has 13 amino acids. CDR3 protein: CASRVAGNTEAFF. The DNA of the CDR3 is TGTGCCAGCAGGGTTGCGGGGAACACTGAAGCTTTCTTT.

This rearrangement joins TRBV7-8 to TRBJ1-5; 9 positions match TRBD1. The CDR3 sequence is 14 residues long. CDR1 and CDR2 from the germline V gene are SGHVS and FQNEAQ. V shed 5 bases and J 5 bases; nucleotides not matched to a gene: 4. The CDR3 sequence is CASSQDRGDQPQHF. The CDR3 DNA sequence: TGTGCCAGCAGCCAGGACAGGGGAGATCAGCCCCAGCATTTT.

The rearrangement uses TRBV6-6 and TRBJ1-2; D is unresolved. Trimming left V 4 bases short and J 2 bases short, with 8 bases between. Looked up from germline, CDR1 is MNHNY and CDR2 is SVGAGI (reference sequence). This CDR3 has 13 residues. As DNA, the CDR3 is TGTGCCAGCAGTTTAACAGAGAACTATGGCTACACCTTC. Its protein product is CASSLTENYGYTF.

This chain joins TRBV7-9 and TRBJ1-3; TRBD1 is a possible D gene (6 bases). The germline V gene encodes CDR1 SEHNR and CDR2 FQNEAQ (reference sequence). The CDR3 is 17 amino acids. V was pared by 1 base and J by 0 bases, with 13 bases between. The CDR3 nucleotides read TGTGCCAGCAGCTTAGTCGGACAGCCACGCTCTGGAAACACCATATATTTT. Its translation is CASSLVGQPRSGNTIYF. Combining the CDR3 with reference TRBV7-9 and TRBJ1-3 gives the whole variable domain DTGVSQNPRHKITKRGQNVTFRCDPISEHNRLYWYRQTLGQGPEFLTYFQNEAQLEKSRLLSDRFSAERPKGSFSTLEIQRTEQGDSAMYLCASSLVGQPRSGNTIYFGEGSWLTVV.

There are a few counts of this clone. The CDR3 region is CASSQGNYGYTF. The CDR3 coding sequence is TGTGCCAGCAGTCAGGGGAACTATGGCTACACCTTC. The chain is built from TRBV28 and TRBJ1-2, with D tentatively TRBD1 (6 bases). Trimming removed 5 bases at V and 2 bases at J, with 6 bases between. Looked up from germline, CDR1 is MDHEN and CDR2 is SYDVKM. This CDR3 spans 12 amino acids.

The chain carries TRBV19 and TRBJ1-4, with D possibly TRBD1 on 5 matching bases. This CDR3 spans 15 amino acids. CDR1 and CDR2 (germline): LNHDA, SQIVND (reference sequence). V was cut by 7 bases and J by 2 bases, with 14 bases left in between. The CDR3 bases are TGTGCCAGTACCGGCAGGGCGGTGACTAATGAAAAACTGTTTTTT. Translation: CASTGRAVTNEKLFF.

J is TRBJ2-1 and V is TRBV7-7, with TRBD2 matching 10 bases. In germline, CDR1 is SSHAT, CDR2 FNYEAQ (reference sequence). The V and J ends lost 5 bases and 4 bases, in that order; junction bases with no gene match: 5. The CDR3 loop spans 15 amino acids. CDR3 residues: CASSPVAGGYNEQFF. The CDR3 nucleotides read TGTGCCAGCAGCCCCGTAGCGGGAGGATACAATGAGCAGTTCTTC.

The chain employs TRBV2 and TRBJ2-3; no clear D gene. V shed 8 bases and J shed 5 bases, with 5 bases lying between them. The CDR3 loop spans 10 amino acids. Germline V gene data show CDR1 as SNHLY and CDR2 as FYNNEI. CDR3 loop: CASRGDTQYF. The CDR3, as DNA: TGTGCCAGCCGAGGAGATACGCAGTATTTT.

The rearrangement uses TRBV6-5 and TRBJ2-3; 8 bases agree with TRBD2. The germline gives CDR1 MNHEY, CDR2 SVGAGI. This CDR3 comprises 16 residues. With 2 bases clipped from V and 3 bases from J, the junction kept 7 bases outside the gene matches. The CDR3 coding sequence is TGTGCCAGCAGTTACGTCGGGGGGGGCATGACAGATACGCAGTATTTT. It translates to CASSYVGGGMTDTQYF.

CDR3 amino acids: CASRITGVNTEAFF. The DNA for the CDR3 is TGTGCCAGCAGGATTACGGGGGTGAACACTGAAGCTTTCTTT. The chain employs TRBV6-5 and TRBJ1-1; tentative D call: TRBD1 (5 bases). V was cut by 6 bases and J by 0 bases, with 11 bases left in between. The CDR3 is made up of 14 amino acids. From germline, CDR1 is MNHEY and CDR2 SVGAGI.

The chain joins TRBV28 to TRBJ2-5; 11 bases are a match to TRBD2. CDR1 is MDHEN, CDR2 SYDVKM, per germline. CDR3 length: 14 residues. V shed 8 bases, J shed 2 bases, and the junction held 4 bases outside the gene matches. The chain's CDR3 is CASGLAGSQETQYF. The CDR3 region has the DNA TGTGCCAGCGGACTAGCGGGCTCTCAAGAGACCCAGTACTTC.

Note on this clone: Other DNA variants within this sample encode the same CDR3. The CDR3 region has the DNA TGTGCCAGCAGTGCAGGGGGCTCGCGCACTGAAGCTTTCTTT. Amino acid sequence: CASSAGGSRTEAFF. The chain joins TRBV2 to TRBJ1-1; 8 nucleotides line up with TRBD1. There are 14 residues in the CDR3. Germline CDR1 is SNHLY and CDR2 is FYNNEI. Trimming took 4 bases from V and 4 from J; bases not matched to a gene: 5.

The chain couples TRBV15 to TRBJ2-1; TRBD2 matches at 7 bases. Per the germline V gene, CDR1 is LNHNV and CDR2 is YYDKDF (reference sequence). V dropped 2 bases and J dropped 4; count of bases not matched to a gene: 5. The length of the CDR3 is 15 residues. The CDR3, as DNA: TGTGCCACCAGCAGACATAGAGCGGGGTACAATGAGCAGTTCTTC. Translated: CATSRHRAGYNEQFF.